What follows describes a single T cell receptor beta chain. This sample is drawn from a study of T cell changes during pregnancy in multiple sclerosis. The protocol was immunoSEQ multiplex PCR, while the TCRdb copy is restricted to in-frame clones and leaves out a portion. The table has around 62,000 clones, about nine tenths seen once. The specimen was peripheral blood, collected in the third trimester of pregnancy. This clonotype was sampled from a female donor with multiple sclerosis, enrolled in a pregnancy study.

CDR3 protein: CASSRHGQGQFNEQFF. The CDR3 DNA reads as TGTGCCAGCAGCCGCCATGGACAGGGGCAATTCAATGAGCAGTTCTTC. The chain links TRBV7-2 to TRBJ2-1; 9 nucleotides agree with TRBD1. The CDR3 sequence is 16 residues long. Trimming at V came to 5 bases and at J to 6 bases, leaving 11 bases not matched to a gene. CDR1 is SGHTA, CDR2 FQGNSA, per germline. The full variable domain, rest sourced from reference TRBV7-2 and TRBJ2-1, is GAGVSQSPSNKVTEKGKDVELRCDPISGHTALYWYRQSLGQGLEFLIYFQGNSAPDKSGLPSDRFSAERTGGSVSTLTIQRTQQEDSAVYLCASSRHGQGQFNEQFFGPGTRLTVL.